What follows is one T cell receptor beta chain and its context. The table came from immunoSEQ multiplex PCR; TCRdb's copy has only in-frame clones and leaves some out. This sample has around 150,000 clones, with approximately 83% found just once. The source of the sample is a study of blood T cell repertoires in COVID-19. Study at large: Material from acute and convalescent COVID-19 was sourced from the United States, Italy and Spain.

CDR3 length: 14 amino acids. Trimming pared 6 bases from V and 1 base from J, leaving 10 bases between. From germline, CDR1 is SGHVS and CDR2 FQNEAQ. The receptor was isolated from a man between 65 and 79 years old with acute or convalescent COVID-19. Sequenced sample: peripheral blood. V and J are TRBV7-8 and TRBJ1-3; no definite D call. This CDR3 reads CASRSGASGNTIYF. The CDR3 DNA reads as TGTGCCAGCAGGTCCGGAGCATCTGGAAACACCATATATTTT.